The clone carrying this TCR beta chain was recorded a few times. This specimen belongs to a study of molecular identifiers for immune sequencing clone quantification. Across the study: For replicates, RNA isolated from 20,000 or 100,000 naive CD8 cells was divided into five portions, of which four were sequenced.

TCRdb ran MiXCR on the PCR reads and lists one entry per CDR3 protein. Of approximately 590,000 distinct CDR3 sequences in the sample, over 25% were seen once. Per germline, CDR1 SEHNR and CDR2 FQNEAQ (reference sequence). The length of the CDR3 is 20 residues. The V end lost 6 bases, the J end lost 8 bases, and 34 bases lay between the germline ends. The TCR originated in a human donor in good health. Some libraries in this study had Jurkat cell RNA spiked in. The sequenced material came from naive CD8+ T cells from blood, with Jurkat cell RNA spiked in. Subset: FACS-sorted CD8+CD4-CCR7+CD45RA+ naive T cells. This chain joins TRBV7-9 and TRBJ1-4, with D possibly matching TRBD1 (6 bases). CDR3 region: CASSSPKGQTAWGSQEKLFF. CDR3 in DNA: TGTGCCAGCAGTTCCCCCAAGGGACAAACGGCCTGGGGTTCGCAAGAAAAACTGTTTTTT.